The source of this T cell receptor (beta chain) is a study of memory CD4+ T cells and cytomegalovirus serostatus. Single viable CD3+CD4+CD8-CD45RO+ cells were sorted as the memory CD4+ T cells. Only in-frame clones appear in the TCRdb table, and some are missing; sequencing was by immunoSEQ multiplex PCR. The repertoire has 40,000 to 55,000 clones, 65% to 80% of them found once; the top ten carry around 1.5%. The CDR3 consists of 16 residues. Looked up from germline, CDR1 is MNHEY and CDR2 is SVGAGI. V shed 4 bases and J 0 bases; nucleotides not matched to a gene: 1. The receptor was derived from an adult in good health and CMV-seropositive. The sample was memory CD4+ T cells from blood. The chain joins TRBV6-5 to TRBJ2-3; TRBD2 matches at 13 bases. CDR3 DNA sequence: TGTGCCAGCAGTTTACTAGCGGGAGGGAGCACAGATACGCAGTATTTT. Its protein product is CASSLLAGGSTDTQYF.